One and the same sample provided the 21 T cell receptor beta chains below, sequenced in a study of T cells in Graves' hyperthyroidism and ophthalmopathy. Amplified TCR beta CDR3 regions came from RNA transcripts. HTBI primers were the set used in a first-round RT-PCR of the TCR CDR3. Using its own MiXCR run on the multiplex PCR reads, TCRdb lists one record per CDR3 protein. The sample lists roughly 380,000 distinct CDR3 sequences; approximately 13% were seen once. Sequencing used blood. The receptor source for this set is a man aged 25-45 years with Graves' hyperthyroidism that later progressed to Graves' ophthalmopathy.

The V and J genes are TRBV20-1 and TRBJ2-3; D gene unclear. Germline values: CDR1 DFQATT, CDR2 SNEGSKA (reference sequence). V was shortened by 0 bases and J by 6 bases, with 13 bases between the two germline ends. This CDR3 has 14 amino acids. CDR3 sequence (DNA): TGCAGTGCTAGAGATAGGATACTGTGGGATACGCAGTATTTT. Translated: CSARDRILWDTQYF.

This sequence joins TRBV30 and TRBJ2-7; 8 bases fit TRBD2. The length of the CDR3 is 12 residues. Germline CDR1 reads GTSNPN; CDR2 reads SVGIG (reference sequence). Unmatched junction bases numbered 8, after V lost 8 bases and J lost 5 bases. This CDR3 reads CAPGGLRNEQYF. CDR3 DNA: TGTGCCCCGGGGGGGCTCCGTAACGAGCAGTACTTC. Drawing the rest from reference TRBV30 and TRBJ2-7, the complete variable domain is SQTIHQWPATLVQPVGSPLSLECTVEGTSNPNLYWYRQAAGRGLQLLFYSVGIGQISSEVPQNLSASRPQDRQFILSSKKLLLSDSGFYLCAPGGLRNEQYFGPGTRLTVT.

This clonotype was counted many times. V and J are TRBV28 and TRBJ1-1; 7 bases line up with TRBD1. This CDR3 contains 13 residues. Germline CDR1 and CDR2: MDHEN and SYDVKM. V lost 7 bases, J lost 3 bases, and 5 bases stayed unmatched. Here the CDR3 DNA reads TGTGCCAGCATAAGACAGGGACACACTGAAGCTTTCTTT. It is translated as CASIRQGHTEAFF.

This clonotype was seen at least ten times. This chain connects TRBV28 to TRBJ1-1; D gene uncertain. Germline V gene sequence: CDR1 MDHEN, CDR2 SYDVKM. V lost 5 bases and J 3 bases, leaving 16 bases between the germline ends. The CDR3 is made up of 15 amino acids. CDR3 sequence (DNA): TGTGCCAGCAGTGAACCCGAACTTAGTGACACTGAAGCTTTCTTT. This encodes CASSEPELSDTEAFF.

This sequence joins TRBV30 and TRBJ2-1, with 11 bases fitting TRBD2. Trimming at V came to 4 bases and at J to 8 bases, leaving 4 bases not matched to a gene. Per the germline V gene, CDR1 is GTSNPN and CDR2 is SVGIG (reference sequence). This CDR3 spans 13 amino acids. Here the CDR3 reads CAWIAGGRYEQFF. In DNA, the CDR3 is TGTGCCTGGATAGCGGGGGGGCGGTATGAGCAGTTCTTC.

This clonotype was picked up many times. This sequence joins TRBV28 and TRBJ2-2, with unresolved D. Germline V gene lookup returns CDR1 MDHEN and CDR2 SYDVKM. This CDR3 is 15 amino acids long. Trimming pared 3 bases from V and 6 bases from J, leaving 14 bases between. The CDR3 DNA reads as TGTGCCAGCAGTTTTAGTTGGGTTCATTCCGGGGAGCTGTTTTTT. Translated, it gives CASSFSWVHSGELFF.

This clonotype occurred many times. The rearrangement uses TRBV24-1 and TRBJ2-2; D is perhaps TRBD1 (5 bases). Trimming took 7 bases from V and 1 from J, leaving 15 bases between them. From germline, CDR1 is KGHDR and CDR2 SFDVKD. The CDR3 is 16 residues long. CDR3 residues: CATSKLSTVNTGELFF. The CDR3 DNA sequence: TGTGCCACCAGCAAACTGTCGACAGTGAACACCGGGGAGCTGTTTTTT.

Many counts were recorded for this clonotype. The rearrangement joins TRBV11-3 to TRBJ2-5, with 7 bases identical to TRBD1. The CDR3 covers 12 residues. J was trimmed by 4 bases and V by 5 bases; bases with no gene match: 1. Per germline, CDR1 SGHNT and CDR2 YENEEA. As DNA, the CDR3 is TGTGCCAGCAGCCAGGGGGTAGAGACCCAGTACTTC. It encodes CASSQGVETQYF.

In regard to this clonotype: A read error may explain this, as a much larger clone is one base away. The chain recombines TRBV28 with TRBJ2-5; D perhaps matches TRBD1 (5 bases). There are 14 residues in the CDR3. Germline-derived CDR1 and CDR2 are MDHEN and SYDVKM. Here the CDR3 DNA reads TGTGCCAGCAATTTATTCCCTCCGGACAAGACCCAGTACTTC. Encoded protein: CASNLFPPDKTQYF. Filled out from reference TRBV28 and TRBJ2-5, the complete variable domain reads DVKVTQSSRYLVKRTGEKVFLECVQDMDHENMFWYRQDPGLGLRLIYFSYDVKMKEKGDIPEGYSVSREKKERFSLILESASTNQTSMYLCASNLFPPDKTQYFGPGTRLLVL.

This clonotype was found many times. The chain employs TRBV6-1 and TRBJ1-1, with 7 bases fitting TRBD1. The CDR3 has 21 residues. Germline values: CDR1 MNHNS, CDR2 SASEGT. Germline trimming cut 5 bases from V and 4 bases from J; bases unmatched to any gene: 28. The CDR3 sequence is CASSSTNPSTGHTLYSTEAFF. CDR3 nucleotide sequence: TGTGCCAGCAGTTCTACGAACCCCTCGACAGGGCATACGCTCTACAGCACTGAAGCTTTCTTT.

There are many counts of this clonotype. The chain joins TRBV29-1 to TRBJ1-1; 7 bases map to TRBD1. CDR3 length equals 13 residues. Germline V CDR1 and CDR2: SQVTM, ANQGSEA. The V and J ends lost 7 bases and 1 base, in that order; junction bases with no gene match: 6. CDR3: CSAKGQQNTEAFF. The CDR3 coding sequence is TGCAGCGCAAAGGGACAGCAGAACACTGAAGCTTTCTTT. Drawing the rest from reference TRBV29-1 and TRBJ1-1, the complete variable domain is SAVISQKPSRDICQRGTSLTIQCQVDSQVTMMFWYRQQPGQSLTLIATANQGSEATYESGFVIDKFPISRPNLTFSTLTVSNMSPEDSSIYLCSAKGQQNTEAFFGQGTRLTVV.

The CDR3 DNA reads as TGCAGTGCTGCCGGACTTGGGGAAAAACTGTTTTTT. Translating it yields CSAAGLGEKLFF. The gene calls are TRBV20-1 and TRBJ1-4; the D is unclear. V gave up 5 bases and J gave up 8 bases, with 12 bases separating them. The CDR3 sequence is 12 residues long. The V gene's germline CDR1 is DFQATT and CDR2 SNEGSKA (reference sequence).

This clonotype was counted only a few times. V is TRBV27 and J is TRBJ1-1; a possible D gene is TRBD1 (6 bases). The V and J ends lost 3 bases and 3 bases respectively, with 14 bases between them. Germline loops: CDR1 MNHEY, CDR2 SMNVEV (reference sequence). The length of the CDR3 is 15 residues. The CDR3 reads CASSFAGGEDTEAFF. The CDR3 region has the DNA TGTGCCAGCAGTTTTGCCGGGGGCGAGGACACTGAAGCTTTCTTT.

Ten or more counts support this clonotype. J is TRBJ2-7 and V is TRBV7-3; 7 bases match TRBD1. V lost 5 bases, J lost 0 bases, and 7 bases stayed unmatched. Per germline, CDR1 SGHTA and CDR2 FQGTGA. The CDR3 is made up of 15 amino acids. CDR3: CASSPDRSNSYEQYF. In nucleotides, the CDR3 is TGTGCCAGCAGCCCGGACAGGAGTAACTCCTACGAGCAGTACTTC.

The gene calls are TRBV5-1 and TRBJ1-1; D may be TRBD1 (5 bases). The CDR3 is 15 amino acids. Germline V lookup: CDR1 SGHRS, CDR2 YFSETQ. V was shortened by 3 bases and J by 2 bases, with 14 bases between the two germline ends. The CDR3 loop is CASSSASGFNTEAFF. CDR3 bases: TGCGCCAGCAGCTCCGCCTCAGGGTTTAACACTGAAGCTTTCTTT.

The chain joins TRBV12-3 or TRBV12-4 to TRBJ2-3; 9 bases are shared with TRBD2. The trim removed 5 bases at V and 2 bases at J, leaving 8 bases unmatched. CDR3 size: 16 residues. CDR3 nucleotide sequence: TGTGCCAGCAGTCCCCCGGCTAGCGGGGTCACAGATACGCAGTATTTT. Residues: CASSPPASGVTDTQYF.

This rearrangement joins TRBV6-2 or TRBV6-3 to TRBJ1-2; maybe TRBD1 (6 bases). With 5 bases removed from V and 2 bases from J, the gap between germline ends came to 9 bases. The CDR3 contains 13 residues. CDR1 MNHEY and CDR2 SVGEGT come from the germline V gene. CDR3 DNA: TGTGCCAGCAGTACAGGGCTAAACTATGGCTACACCTTC. Amino acids: CASSTGLNYGYTF.

This clonotype came up many times. The V and J genes are TRBV7-8 and TRBJ1-1; weak D call: TRBD1 (6 bases). Germline V lookup: CDR1 SGHVS, CDR2 FQNEAQ. This CDR3 region has 15 residues. Trimming stripped 2 bases from V and 2 bases from J, with 12 bases between. The CDR3 loop is CASSLRRGLNTEAFF. The CDR3 DNA reads as TGTGCCAGCAGCTTAAGGCGGGGGCTAAACACTGAAGCTTTCTTT.

The chain has TRBV30 and TRBJ2-5, with 12 bases identical to TRBD2. The CDR3 spans 13 residues. V trimming: 4 bases; J trimming: 7 bases; junction bases outside the gene matches: 4. Germline loops: CDR1 GTSNPN, CDR2 SVGIG (reference sequence). CDR3 loop: CAWTSGGAGTQYF. The DNA of the CDR3 is TGTGCCTGGACTAGCGGGGGGGCCGGGACCCAGTACTTC.

The CDR3 here is CASSHPYDQPQHF. The CDR3 DNA follows: TGCGCCAGCAGCCACCCCTATGACCAGCCCCAGCATTTT. The V gene is TRBV4-1, the J gene TRBJ1-5; D remains unclear. Germline V lookup: CDR1 MGHRA, CDR2 YSYEKL. The CDR3 loop spans 13 amino acids. The ends were cut back, 3 bases at V and 7 bases at J, with 10 bases in the middle.

This clonotype was seen ten or more times. The J gene is TRBJ2-1, the V gene TRBV12-3 or TRBV12-4, with TRBD2 matching 8 bases. V gave up 0 bases and J gave up 4 bases; unmatched junction bases: 2. The CDR3 runs 15 residues. The chain's CDR3 is CASSLALAAYNEQFF. The CDR3 nucleotides read TGTGCCAGCAGTTTAGCACTAGCGGCTTACAATGAGCAGTTCTTC.